The 18 T cell receptor beta chains listed next were all sequenced from one sample in a study of cytomegalovirus exposure and HLA in healthy donors. Primers: 60 Vbeta forward and 13 Jbeta reverse. Clones were read by immunoSEQ multiplex PCR, and TCRdb kept only the in-frame ones, dropping some. The sample contains tens of thousands of clones, around three quarters of which appear only once. Material: PBMCs. The origin of the receptors is a woman in her 50s in good health and CMV-seropositive.

The chain is built from TRBV7-9 and TRBJ1-1, with TRBD1 as a possible D gene (6 bases). V was clipped by 10 bases and J by 0 bases, with 9 bases between them. The CDR3 is 12 amino acids. CDR1 and CDR2 from the germline V gene are SEHNR and FQNEAQ (reference sequence). The CDR3 DNA sequence: TGTGCCATCCACAGGGTGAACACTGAAGCTTTCTTT. This sequence encodes CAIHRVNTEAFF.

The chain has TRBV7-2 and TRBJ2-1; 8 bases are a match to TRBD2. The trim removed 4 bases at V and 6 bases at J, leaving 8 bases unmatched. Germline values: CDR1 SGHTA, CDR2 FQGNSA. CDR3 length: 15 residues. CDR3 in amino acids: CASSSRGGPFNEQFF. CDR3 sequence (DNA): TGTGCCAGCAGCTCCCGGGGGGGCCCCTTCAATGAGCAGTTCTTC.

The chain has TRBV19 and TRBJ2-7; 9 bases align to TRBD1. Germline V gene sequence: CDR1 LNHDA, CDR2 SQIVND (reference sequence). The CDR3 has 16 residues. Losses at the gene ends were 6 bases for V and 3 bases for J; bases not matched to a gene: 12. CDR3 coding DNA: TGTGCCAGTAGCGGTGAACAGGGGGCGATCTTCTACGAGCAGTACTTC. It translates to CASSGEQGAIFYEQYF.

The chain is built from TRBV21-1 and TRBJ1-1; the table gives TRBD1 as D, unverified against the DNA. TRBV21-1 constitutes a pseudogene. The CDR3 length is 15 residues. The CDR3 region is CASSISGTGETEAFF. The DNA for the CDR3 is TGTGCCAGCAGCATATCCGGGACAGGAGAAACTGAAGCTTTCTTT.

The chain joins TRBV2 to TRBJ2-3, with TRBD2 identical over 7 bases. The CDR3 extends over 13 amino acids. V lost 7 bases, J lost 3 bases, and 4 bases stayed unmatched. Looked up from germline, CDR1 is SNHLY and CDR2 is FYNNEI. This CDR3 reads CASTGLSTDTQYF. For the CDR3, the DNA is TGTGCCAGCACGGGACTATCTACAGATACGCAGTATTTT.

The chain has TRBV5-1 and TRBJ2-3; 10 positions agree with TRBD2. The CDR3 length is 17 residues. Germline CDR1 and CDR2: SGHRS and YFSETQ. Unmatched junction bases numbered 9, after V lost 3 bases and J lost 2 bases. CDR3: CASSSLTSGRLTDTQYF. CDR3 coding DNA: TGCGCCAGCAGCTCGCTGACTAGCGGGCGCCTCACAGATACGCAGTATTTT. The variable domain in full, completed from reference TRBV5-1 and TRBJ2-3, reads KAGVTQTPRYLIKTRGQQVTLSCSPISGHRSVSWYQQTPGQGLQFLFEYFSETQRNKGNFPGRFSGRQFSNSRSEMNVSTLELGDSALYLCASSSLTSGRLTDTQYFGPGTRLTVL.

The chain has TRBV18 and TRBJ1-5; D is ambiguous. Germline CDR1 and CDR2: KGHSH and LQKENI. This CDR3 spans 15 amino acids. The V end was cut by 1 base, the J end by 3 bases, with 10 bases between. The CDR3, as DNA: TGTGCCAGCTCACCACGACCAGGCCTCAATCAGCCCCAGCATTTT. Its translation: CASSPRPGLNQPQHF.

V and J are TRBV7-6 and TRBJ2-2; 9 bases are a match to TRBD2. Germline values: CDR1 SGHVS, CDR2 FNYEAQ. The CDR3 length is 15 residues. With 5 bases clipped from V and 0 bases from J, the junction kept 1 base outside the gene matches. The CDR3 nucleotides read TGTGCCAGCAGCCCTAGCGGGGCGAACACCGGGGAGCTGTTTTTT. Translated: CASSPSGANTGELFF.

The rearrangement links TRBV14 to TRBJ2-7; D is possibly TRBD1 (6 bases). Germline CDR1 and CDR2: SGHDN and FVKESK. V was pared by 5 bases and J by 4 bases, with 15 bases between. The CDR3 has 14 residues. The CDR3 loop reads CASSSPGTTYEQYF. CDR3 in DNA: TGTGCCAGCAGCAGCCCCGGGACAACATACGAGCAGTACTTC.

The DNA for the CDR3 is TGTGCCAGCGCCTCGGGACTAGCGGGGTCGGACGGCTCCTACGAGCAGTACGTC. Protein product: CASASGLAGSDGSYEQYV. The genes are TRBV25-1 and TRBJ2-7, with 13 nucleotides matching TRBD2. This CDR3 is 18 amino acids long. After removal of 8 bases from V and 0 bases from J, the junction contained 13 bases not matched to a gene. Germline V gene data show CDR1 as MGHDK and CDR2 as SYGVNS.

This clone came up once. The V and J genes are TRBV9 and TRBJ2-3; D is perhaps TRBD2 (5 bases). Between the trimmed V and J ends, which lost 0 bases and 2 bases, there was a span of 10 bases. Germline lookup yields CDR1 SGDLS and CDR2 YYNGEE. The CDR3 totals 15 residues. The CDR3 DNA reads as TGTGCCAGCAGCGTAGCCGTCGGGGTCACAGATACGCAGTATTTT. Translated, it gives CASSVAVGVTDTQYF.

This chain connects TRBV14 to TRBJ1-2; 7 positions agree with TRBD1. J gave up 4 bases and V 4 bases, and 6 bases lay outside the gene matches. The CDR3 length is 14 residues. Germline assignment: CDR1 SGHDN and CDR2 FVKESK. DNA of the CDR3: TGTGCCAGCAGCCTCCGACAGGGATTCTATGGCTACACCTTC. Translated: CASSLRQGFYGYTF.

This chain connects TRBV25-1 to TRBJ2-1, with 10 bases aligning to TRBD2. Germline CDR1 MGHDK, CDR2 SYGVNS. Trimming at V came to 4 bases and at J to 8 bases, leaving 11 bases not matched to a gene. The CDR3 runs to 16 residues. CDR3 coding DNA: TGTGCCAGCAGTGGCCGTAGCGGGAGGACCTTTGATGAGCAGTTCTTC. It codes for CASSGRSGRTFDEQFF.

The DNA of the CDR3 is TGTGCCATCAGGACAGGATCGGAGGAGCAGTACTTC. Translated, it gives CAIRTGSEEQYF. V usage is TRBV10-3 and J usage is TRBJ2-7; D may be TRBD1 (6 bases). Trimming took 6 bases from V and 7 from J, leaving 13 bases between them. CDR1 and CDR2 from the germline V gene are ENHRY and SYGVKD. The CDR3 totals 12 residues.

The chain links TRBV2 to TRBJ1-1, with D tentatively TRBD1 (6 bases). Germline values: CDR1 SNHLY, CDR2 FYNNEI. Deletions cut 4 bases from V and 3 bases from J, with 12 bases between. The CDR3 length is 14 residues. The CDR3 protein is CASSGQGMDTEAFF. Here the CDR3 DNA reads TGTGCCAGCAGTGGGCAGGGGATGGACACTGAAGCTTTCTTT.

The chain links TRBV18 to TRBJ2-1, with D tentatively TRBD1 (6 bases). Germline V gene sequence: CDR1 KGHSH, CDR2 LQKENI. The V and J ends lost 3 bases and 14 bases respectively, with 14 bases between them. The CDR3 has 12 residues. CDR3 DNA sequence: TGTGCCAGCTCACCGAACAGGGATCCGGAGTTCTTC. It codes for CASSPNRDPEFF.

The chain employs TRBV4-2 and TRBJ2-1; TRBD2 agrees at 7 bases. The germline CDR1 and CDR2 sequences are LGHNA and YNFKEQ. The CDR3 spans 16 residues. The V segment lost 0 bases and the J segment 3 bases; nucleotides outside the gene matches: 5. The chain's CDR3 is CASSQDTSALYNEQFF. DNA for the CDR3: TGTGCCAGCAGCCAAGACACTAGCGCCCTCTACAATGAGCAGTTCTTC.

The chain combines TRBV18 with TRBJ2-5; 8 bases fit TRBD2. V dropped 3 bases and J dropped 5; count of bases not matched to a gene: 8. Germline CDR1 is KGHSH and CDR2 is LQKENI. The CDR3 has 15 residues. The CDR3 is CASSPSGTRSETQYF. Written as DNA, the CDR3 is TGTGCCAGCTCACCTTCAGGGACTAGATCCGAGACCCAGTACTTC.